The present T cell receptor beta chain was sequenced within a study of CD4 T cells in relation to SARS-CoV-2 and coronaviruses. Study details: TCR beta CDR3s were sequenced after approximately ten-day antigen culture of PBMCs.

The unexposed donors gave CD4+ T cells in about 2010-2019, prior to COVID-19. The cells were cultured for less than twelve days before CD4+ T cells were isolated. PBMCs were plated at roughly 2 million per well in IL-2-containing medium. Regarding this clone: The antigen is undetermined.

Clones were sequenced by immunoSEQ multiplex PCR, and TCRdb holds only the in-frame ones, with some missing. The repertoire holds about 20,000 clones, with around four fifths as singletons. Trimming removed 0 bases at V and 4 bases at J, with 14 bases between. The CDR3 is 16 amino acids. Germline V gene lookup returns CDR1 SGHRS and CDR2 YFSETQ. General observations from the study: Monoreactive clones expanded significantly more to SARS-CoV-2 than crossreactive clones did. In roughly two thirds of donors, memory CD4+ clonotypes crossrecognized SARS-CoV-2 and at least one common cold coronavirus spike.

Sample: CD4+ T cells from PBMCs, cultured in vitro. This clonotype originated in a human donor in good health. The V gene is TRBV5-1, the J gene TRBJ1-3, with a weak D call TRBD1 (6 bases). This CDR3 is CASSLGDTGSGNTIYF. CDR3 in DNA: TGCGCCAGCAGCTTGGGGGACACAGGGAGCGGAAACACCATATATTTT.